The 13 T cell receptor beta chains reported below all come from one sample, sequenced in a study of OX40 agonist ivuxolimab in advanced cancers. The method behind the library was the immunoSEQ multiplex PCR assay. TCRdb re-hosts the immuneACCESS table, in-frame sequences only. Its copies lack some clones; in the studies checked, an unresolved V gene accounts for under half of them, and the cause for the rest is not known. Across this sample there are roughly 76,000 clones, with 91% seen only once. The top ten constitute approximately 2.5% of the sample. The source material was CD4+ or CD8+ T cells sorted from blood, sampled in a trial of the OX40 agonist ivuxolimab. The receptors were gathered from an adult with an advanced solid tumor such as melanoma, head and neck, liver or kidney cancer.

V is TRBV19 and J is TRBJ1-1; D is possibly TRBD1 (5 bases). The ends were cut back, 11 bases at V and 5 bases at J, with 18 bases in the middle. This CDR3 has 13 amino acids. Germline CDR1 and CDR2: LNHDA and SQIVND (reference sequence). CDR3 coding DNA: TGTGCCGCCAACGAGGGGCCTGGAACTGAAGCTTTCTTT. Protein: CAANEGPGTEAFF.

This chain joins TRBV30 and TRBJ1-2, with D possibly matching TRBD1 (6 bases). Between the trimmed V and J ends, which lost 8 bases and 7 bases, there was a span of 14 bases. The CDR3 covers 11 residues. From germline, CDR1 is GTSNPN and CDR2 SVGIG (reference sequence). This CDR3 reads CAGGQPAGYTF. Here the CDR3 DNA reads TGTGCCGGCGGACAGCCTGCTGGCTACACCTTC. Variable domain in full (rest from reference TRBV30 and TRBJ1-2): SQTIHQWPATLVQPVGSPLSLECTVEGTSNPNLYWYRQAAGRGLQLLFYSVGIGQISSEVPQNLSASRPQDRQFILSSKKLLLSDSGFYLCAGGQPAGYTFGSGTRLTVV.

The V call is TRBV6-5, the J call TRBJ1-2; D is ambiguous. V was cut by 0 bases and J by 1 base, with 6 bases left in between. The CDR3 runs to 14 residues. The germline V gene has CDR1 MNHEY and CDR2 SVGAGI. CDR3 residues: CASSYSVDNYGYTF. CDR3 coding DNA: TGTGCCAGCAGTTACTCGGTGGATAACTATGGCTACACCTTC.

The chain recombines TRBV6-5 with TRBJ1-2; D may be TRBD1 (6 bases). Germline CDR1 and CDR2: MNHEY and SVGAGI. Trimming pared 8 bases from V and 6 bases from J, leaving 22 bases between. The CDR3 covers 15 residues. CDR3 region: CASLRVTGLLDGYTF. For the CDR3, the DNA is TGTGCCAGCCTACGGGTCACAGGGTTATTGGATGGCTACACCTTC.

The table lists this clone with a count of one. The CDR3 coding sequence is TGTGCCAGCAGCTTAGGGACTGGAAACACCATATATTTT. Protein sequence: CASSLGTGNTIYF. The gene calls are TRBV7-9 and TRBJ1-3; D is undetermined. V was pared by 1 base and J by 2 bases, with 3 bases between. The CDR3 loop spans 13 amino acids. The germline gives CDR1 SEHNR, CDR2 FQNEAQ (reference sequence).

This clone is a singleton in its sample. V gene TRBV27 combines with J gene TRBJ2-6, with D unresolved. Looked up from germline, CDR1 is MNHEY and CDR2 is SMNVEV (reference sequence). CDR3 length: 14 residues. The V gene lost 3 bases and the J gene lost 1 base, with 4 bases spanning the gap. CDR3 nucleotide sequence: TGTGCCAGCAGTTTCAGTTCTGGGGCCAACGTCCTGACTTTC. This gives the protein CASSFSSGANVLTF.

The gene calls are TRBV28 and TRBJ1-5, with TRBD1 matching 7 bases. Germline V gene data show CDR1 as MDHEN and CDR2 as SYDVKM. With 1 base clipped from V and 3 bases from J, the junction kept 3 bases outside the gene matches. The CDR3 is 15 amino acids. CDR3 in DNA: TGTGCCAGCAGTTTATTAGGGGGCCCCAATCAGCCCCAGCATTTT. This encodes CASSLLGGPNQPQHF.

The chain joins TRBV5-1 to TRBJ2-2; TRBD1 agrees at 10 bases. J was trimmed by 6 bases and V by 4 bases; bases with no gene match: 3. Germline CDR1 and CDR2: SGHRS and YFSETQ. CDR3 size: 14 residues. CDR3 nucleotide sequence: TGCGCCAGCAGCCTGGGACAGGGGTCCGGGGAGCTGTTTTTT. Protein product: CASSLGQGSGELFF.

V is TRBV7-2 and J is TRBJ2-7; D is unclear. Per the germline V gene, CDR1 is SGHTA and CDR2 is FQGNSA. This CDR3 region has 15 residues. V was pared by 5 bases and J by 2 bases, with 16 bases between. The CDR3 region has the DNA TGTGCCAGCAGCACCGATCTAACTACCCCCTACGAGCAGTACTTC. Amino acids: CASSTDLTTPYEQYF.

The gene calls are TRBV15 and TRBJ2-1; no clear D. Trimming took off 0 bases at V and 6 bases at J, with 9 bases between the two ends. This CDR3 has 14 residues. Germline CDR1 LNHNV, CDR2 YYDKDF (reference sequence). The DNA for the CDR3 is TGTGCCACCAGCAGAGATCTGATCCCCAATGAGCAGTTCTTC. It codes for CATSRDLIPNEQFF.

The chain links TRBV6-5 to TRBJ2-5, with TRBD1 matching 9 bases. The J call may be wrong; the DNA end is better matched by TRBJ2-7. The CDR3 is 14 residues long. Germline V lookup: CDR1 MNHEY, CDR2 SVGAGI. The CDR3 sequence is CASRPPGQGYEQYF. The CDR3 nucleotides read TGTGCCAGCAGGCCTCCGGGACAGGGCTACGAGCAGTACTTC.

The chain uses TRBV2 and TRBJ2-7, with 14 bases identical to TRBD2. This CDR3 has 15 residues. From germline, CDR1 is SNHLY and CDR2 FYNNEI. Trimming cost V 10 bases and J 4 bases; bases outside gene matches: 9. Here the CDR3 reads CATAGTSGSKYEQYF. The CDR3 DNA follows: TGTGCCACTGCCGGGACTAGCGGGAGTAAGTACGAGCAGTACTTC.

Here the CDR3 reads CSAGKVGELFF. The CDR3, as DNA: TGCAGCGCCGGGAAAGTCGGGGAGCTGTTTTTT. The chain couples TRBV29-1 to TRBJ2-2, with a tentative D call TRBD2 (5 bases). Germline CDR1 reads SQVTM; CDR2 reads ANQGSEA. Trimming shortened V by 7 bases and J by 7 bases, and 10 bases separated the two germline ends. CDR3 length: 11 amino acids.